These 6 T cell receptor beta chains were sequenced from one sample in a study of blood T cells in healthy people across ages (dated by TCRdb to 2015 to 2017). Library preparation employed 5' RACE. TCRdb lists the instrument as Illumina HiSeq 2500. A second roughly 7 to 11 cycle PCR used a sample-barcoded 5' primer and a J-beta primer mix. TCRdb itself trimmed the public reads at Q25 with fastp, ran MiXCR and retained productive beta chains. Merged by CDR3 protein, the rows form single entries marked with the most common genes and DNA. Across this sample there are 2 million or so distinct CDR3 sequences, with roughly 49% seen only once. The ten largest clones represent roughly 2% of the sample. Sequencing was performed on blood. The source of these receptors is a woman aged 40 to 50 in good health.

This clonotype was observed a few times. Written as DNA, the CDR3 is TGTGCTAGTGCGGATGGGACTTCGCAAGAGACCCAGTACTTC. As protein: CASADGTSQETQYF. This rearrangement joins TRBV12-5 to TRBJ2-5, with D possibly TRBD2 on 6 matching bases. V was pared by 7 bases and J by 2 bases, with 14 bases between. Germline CDR1 is LGHNT and CDR2 is FRNRAP. The CDR3 sequence is 14 residues long. Full variable domain (rest looked up from reference TRBV12-5 and TRBJ2-5): DARVTQTPRHKVTEMGQEVTMRCQPILGHNTVFWYRQTMMQGLELLAYFRNRAPLDDSGMPKDRFSAEMPDATLATLKIQPSEPRDSAVYFCASADGTSQETQYFGPGTRLLVL.

The chain combines TRBV4-1 with TRBJ2-7, with D uncertain. Germline lookup yields CDR1 MGHRA and CDR2 YSYEKL. This CDR3 contains 14 residues. V was clipped by 0 bases and J by 3 bases, with 9 bases between them. This CDR3 is CASSQEGSFYEQYF. The CDR3 nucleotides read TGCGCCAGCAGCCAAGAAGGCAGCTTCTACGAGCAGTACTTC.

The gene calls are TRBV20-1 and TRBJ2-3; D call uncertain. The CDR3 is 16 residues long. The V end lost 0 bases, the J end lost 5 bases, and 18 bases lay between the germline ends. The V gene's germline CDR1 is DFQATT and CDR2 SNEGSKA (reference sequence). The CDR3 loop reads CSARDDGALERDTQYF. The CDR3, as DNA: TGCAGTGCTAGAGATGACGGCGCATTGGAGAGAGATACGCAGTATTTT.

This chain joins TRBV5-1 and TRBJ1-6, with D perhaps TRBD1 (5 bases). The CDR3 covers 15 residues. Germline loops: CDR1 SGHRS, CDR2 YFSETQ. V lost 2 bases, J lost 10 bases, and 16 bases lay in between. In nucleotides, the CDR3 is TGCGCCAGCAGCTTTGACGGGGCTTCAGGGTCACCCCTCCACTTT. Protein: CASSFDGASGSPLHF.

DNA for the CDR3: TGTGCCAGCAGCTTGGTTCCGGGACAGGGCTATGAAAAACTGTTTTTT. Translation: CASSLVPGQGYEKLFF. The gene calls are TRBV5-5 and TRBJ1-4, with 9 nucleotides matching TRBD1. This CDR3 has 16 residues. Germline CDR1 and CDR2: SGHKS and YYEKEE (reference sequence). V was pared by 0 bases and J by 6 bases, with 6 bases of the junction left unmatched.

With regard to this clonotype: Just one base apart from a much larger clone, this may be a read error. J is TRBJ1-5 and V is TRBV27; D not resolved. Germline V gene data show CDR1 as MNHEY and CDR2 as SMNVEV (reference sequence). The CDR3 spans 11 residues. CDR3 residues: CTSGSNQPQHF. The DNA for the CDR3 is TGTACCAGCGGAAGCAATCAGCCCCAGCATTTT.